The sequence of this T cell receptor beta chain was determined in a study of T cell changes during pregnancy in multiple sclerosis. The table came from immunoSEQ multiplex PCR; TCRdb's copy has only in-frame clones and leaves some out. This table holds tens of thousands of clones, about 90% found once. Trimming shortened V by 1 base and J by 4 bases, and 13 bases separated the two germline ends. CDR3 length: 15 amino acids. Germline V gene sequence: CDR1 MDHEN, CDR2 SYDVKM. The V gene is TRBV28, the J gene TRBJ1-1; D uncertain. This specimen was CD4+ T cells from peripheral blood mononuclear cells, taken in the third trimester of pregnancy. This clonotype was sampled from a female donor in good health, enrolled as a control in a pregnancy study. CDR3 residues: CASSLLVRSRTEAFF. CDR3 nucleotides: TGTGCCAGCAGTTTATTGGTCAGAAGTCGCACTGAAGCTTTCTTT. Full variable domain (rest looked up from reference TRBV28 and TRBJ1-1): DVKVTQSSRYLVKRTGEKVFLECVQDMDHENMFWYRQDPGLGLRLIYFSYDVKMKEKGDIPEGYSVSREKKERFSLILESASTNQTSMYLCASSLLVRSRTEAFFGQGTRLTVV.